Sequencing of this T cell receptor beta chain was carried out in a study of blood T cell repertoires in COVID-19 (dated by TCRdb to the early 2020s). With respect to the entire study: Samples covering the acute and convalescent phases of COVID-19 were provided by collaborators in the United States, Italy and Spain. The material from the prospective study consisted of cDNA or gDNA derived from T cells, B-cell-depleted T cells, or PBMCs. Where available, HLA class I and class II types were obtained from metadata supplied by the sample provider rather than from assay-based typing. The dataset comprised deeply sampled blood TCRbeta repertoires from subjects exposed to, actively infected with, or recovered from COVID-19. Samples were obtained from the ongoing ImmuneRACE study (first 160 participants) and from about 1,300 subjects provided by 6 global collaborators. The sample metadata nearly always contained a de-identified subject ID, COVID-19 status, age in years and sex. A freely available public database, intended as a resource for researchers studying the immune response to SARS-CoV-2, is where the repertoires were released.

Details on this clone: Its target antigen remains unknown. Base qualities are missing; no much larger clone stands one base away.

The germline V gene gives CDR1 as SNHLY and CDR2 as FYNNEI. The CDR3 runs 15 amino acids, cysteine and phenylalanine included. Of the read, only the CDR3 DNA is kept; its 45 bases are in frame from base 1. Relative to germline, V is missing 4 bases and J is missing 5 bases, with 8 bases of the junction outside any gene match. Results the study describes overall, beyond this receptor: The amount of clinical and demographic metadata varied by source and participant and was provided uncurated.

Participants in the prospective study were aged about 18 to 95 years, lived in under 30 United States geographic areas, and enrolled through a virtual design. In the prospective study, cohorts were assigned on the basis of participant-reported clinical history obtained from a screening survey and a study questionnaire. In the prospective study, whole blood, serum and a nasopharyngeal or oropharyngeal swab were collected from each participant by mobile phlebotomists. Participants in the prospective study had the option to provide additional blood draws and questionnaires over an approximately 2-month period. Before DNA extraction, blood samples from the prospective study were shipped at room temperature or frozen. TCRbeta CDR3 regions were amplified from genomic DNA using the immunoSEQ Assay, a bias-controlled multiplex PCR. Under the source paper's analysis protocol: The number of nucleated cells in each sample was estimated by amplification of reference gene primers within the assay. To quantify the absolute abundance of each unique TCRbeta CDR3 rearrangement, sequence reads were collapsed and filtered. Productive Simpson clonality was computed per sample as the square root of Simpson's diversity index over productive rearrangements. Held by TCRdb, this immuneACCESS table contains in-frame sequences only and omits some clones. Under half of the omission traces to an unresolved V gene where checked; the cause of the rest is unknown. V and J calls and clone size are given by that table; D and trimming were obtained from the DNA. For this sample there are 350,000 to 550,000 clones; about 90% appear just once. The top ten hold roughly 1.9% of the sample.

This receptor was obtained from a woman aged 18 to 35 with acute COVID-19. The sample was PBMCs or T cells enriched from blood (not recorded which). The chain couples TRBV2 to TRBJ2-1; 7 bases in the middle match TRBD1. The DNA sequence is as follows: TGTGCCAGCAGTGTATTACAGGGGACCCACAATGAGCAGTTCTTC. Protein translation: CASSVLQGTHNEQFF.